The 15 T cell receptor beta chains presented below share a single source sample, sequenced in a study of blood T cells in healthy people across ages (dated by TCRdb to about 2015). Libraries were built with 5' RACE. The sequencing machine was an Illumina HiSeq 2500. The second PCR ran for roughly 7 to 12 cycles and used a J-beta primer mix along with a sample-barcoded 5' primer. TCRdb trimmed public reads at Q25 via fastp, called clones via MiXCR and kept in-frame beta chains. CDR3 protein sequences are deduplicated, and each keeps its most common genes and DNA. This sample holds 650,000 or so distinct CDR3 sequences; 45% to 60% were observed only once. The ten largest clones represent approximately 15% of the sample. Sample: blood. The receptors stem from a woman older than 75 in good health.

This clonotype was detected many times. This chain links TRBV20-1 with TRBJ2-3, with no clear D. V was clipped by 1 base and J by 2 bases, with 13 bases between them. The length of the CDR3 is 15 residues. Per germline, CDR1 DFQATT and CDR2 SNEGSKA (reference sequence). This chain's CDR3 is CSARGSFGVTDTQYF. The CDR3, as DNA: TGCAGTGCTAGAGGGTCGTTTGGGGTCACAGATACGCAGTATTTT.

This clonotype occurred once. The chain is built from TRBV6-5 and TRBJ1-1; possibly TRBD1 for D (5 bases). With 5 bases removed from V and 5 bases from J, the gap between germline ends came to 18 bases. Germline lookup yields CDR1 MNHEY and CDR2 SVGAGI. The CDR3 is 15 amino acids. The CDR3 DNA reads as TGTGCCAGCAGTAGGACGGGACTCTCAAAGACTGAAGCTTTCTTT. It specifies CASSRTGLSKTEAFF.

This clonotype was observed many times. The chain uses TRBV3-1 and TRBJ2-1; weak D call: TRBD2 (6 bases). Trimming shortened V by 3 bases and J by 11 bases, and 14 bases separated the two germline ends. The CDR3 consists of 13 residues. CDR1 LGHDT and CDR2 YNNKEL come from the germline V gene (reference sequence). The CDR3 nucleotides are TGTGCCAGCAGCCAGCTCCCCGGGACTCAGCAGTTCTTC. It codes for CASSQLPGTQQFF.

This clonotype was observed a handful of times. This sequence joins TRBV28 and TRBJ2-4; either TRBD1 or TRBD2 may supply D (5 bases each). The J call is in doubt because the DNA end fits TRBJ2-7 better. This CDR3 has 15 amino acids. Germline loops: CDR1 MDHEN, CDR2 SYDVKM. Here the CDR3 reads CASSLYGGRSYEQYF. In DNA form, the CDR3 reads TGTGCCAGCAGTTTATATGGGGGTCGGAGCTACGAGCAGTACTTC.

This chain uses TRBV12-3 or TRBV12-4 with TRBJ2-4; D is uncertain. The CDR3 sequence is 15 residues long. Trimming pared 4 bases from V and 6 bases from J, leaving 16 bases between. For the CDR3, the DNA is TGTGCCAGCAGTTCACTCATGTCGGGCAGAAACATTCAGTACTTC. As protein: CASSSLMSGRNIQYF.

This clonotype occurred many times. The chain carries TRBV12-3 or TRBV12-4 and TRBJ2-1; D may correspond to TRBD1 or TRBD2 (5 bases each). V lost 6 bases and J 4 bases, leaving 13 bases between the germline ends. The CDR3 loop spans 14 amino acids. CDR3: CASSMRGRYNEQFF. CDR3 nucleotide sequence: TGTGCCAGCAGCATGAGGGGCAGGTACAATGAGCAGTTCTTC.

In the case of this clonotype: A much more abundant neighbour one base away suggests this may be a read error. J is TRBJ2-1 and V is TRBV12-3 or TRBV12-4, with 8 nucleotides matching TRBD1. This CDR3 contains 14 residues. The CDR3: CASSLRTGIGELFF. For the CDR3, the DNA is TGTGCCAGCAGTTTACGGACAGGGATCGGTGAGCTGTTCTTC.

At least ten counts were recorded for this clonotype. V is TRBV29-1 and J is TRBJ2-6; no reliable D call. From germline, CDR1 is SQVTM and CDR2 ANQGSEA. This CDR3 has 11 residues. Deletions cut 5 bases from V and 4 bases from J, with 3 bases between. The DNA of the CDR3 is TGCAGCGTTTCAGGGGCCAACGTCCTGACTTTC. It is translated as CSVSGANVLTF.

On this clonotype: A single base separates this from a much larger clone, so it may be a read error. This CDR3 reads CARSQDSGSTQYF. The CDR3 nucleotides are TGCGCCCGCAGCCAAGACAGTGGGAGTACGCAGTATTTT. The rearrangement links TRBV4-1 to TRBJ2-3; D tentatively reads TRBD1 or TRBD2 (5 bases each). Germline CDR1 MGHRA, CDR2 YSYEKL. The CDR3 has 13 residues.

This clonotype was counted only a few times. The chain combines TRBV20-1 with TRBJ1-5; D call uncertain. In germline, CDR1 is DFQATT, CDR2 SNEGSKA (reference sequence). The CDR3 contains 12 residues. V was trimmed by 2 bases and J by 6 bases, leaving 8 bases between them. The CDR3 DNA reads TGCAGTGCTAGAATCCCCAGTCAGCCCCAGCATTTT. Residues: CSARIPSQPQHF.

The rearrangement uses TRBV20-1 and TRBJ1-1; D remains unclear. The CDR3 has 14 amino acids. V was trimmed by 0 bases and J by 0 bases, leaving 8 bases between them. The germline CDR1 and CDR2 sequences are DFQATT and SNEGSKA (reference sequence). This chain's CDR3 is CSARDIYMNTEAFF. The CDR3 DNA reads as TGCAGTGCTAGAGATATATACATGAACACTGAAGCTTTCTTT.

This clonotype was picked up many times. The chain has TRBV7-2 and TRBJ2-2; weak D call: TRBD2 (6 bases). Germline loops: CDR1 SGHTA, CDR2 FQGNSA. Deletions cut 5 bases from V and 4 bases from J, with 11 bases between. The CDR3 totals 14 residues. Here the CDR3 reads CASSRDLSTGELFF. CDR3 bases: TGTGCCAGCAGCCGGGACTTGAGCACCGGGGAGCTGTTTTTT.

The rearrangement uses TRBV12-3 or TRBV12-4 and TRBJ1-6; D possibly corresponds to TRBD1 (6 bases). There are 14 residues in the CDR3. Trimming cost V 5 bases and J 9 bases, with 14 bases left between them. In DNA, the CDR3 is TGTGCCAGCAGTGTCGACAGGCTCGGTTCACCCCTCCACTTT. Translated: CASSVDRLGSPLHF.

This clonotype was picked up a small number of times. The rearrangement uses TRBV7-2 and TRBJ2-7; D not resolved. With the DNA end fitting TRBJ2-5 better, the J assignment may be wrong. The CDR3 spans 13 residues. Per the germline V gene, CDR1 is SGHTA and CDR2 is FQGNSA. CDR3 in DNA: TGTGCCAGCAGCTTAGCGCAAGGAAAGACCCAGTACTTC. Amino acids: CASSLAQGKTQYF.

CDR3 sequence: CATERGSYNEQFF. The CDR3 DNA follows: TGTGCCACAGAACGGGGCTCCTACAATGAGCAGTTCTTC. V usage is TRBV24-1 and J usage is TRBJ2-1, with a possible D match to TRBD2 (5 bases). Germline V gene data show CDR1 as KGHDR and CDR2 as SFDVKD. Trimming removed 10 bases from V and 0 bases from J, with 9 bases in between. This CDR3 contains 13 residues.